The 3 T cell receptor beta chains below come from one sample, sequenced in a study of shared clonotypes between healthy human individuals. Libraries were prepared by immunoSEQ multiplex PCR; TCRdb keeps only in-frame clonotypes and omits some of them. The data show approximately 350,000 clones, with approximately 79% seen just once and around 10% held by the top ten. Input material: memory CD4+ T cells sorted from blood. As for subset: CD45RA-negative fraction. The receptors were sampled from a man aged 25-40 years in good health.

This chain uses TRBV7-2 with TRBJ2-3; no clear D. V lost 1 base, J lost 7 bases, and 9 bases lay in between. CDR3 length: 13 residues. The germline gives CDR1 SGHTA, CDR2 FQGNSA. The CDR3 loop is CASSLGAQNTQYF. Written as DNA, the CDR3 is TGTGCCAGCAGCTTAGGGGCCCAAAATACGCAGTATTTT.

The chain uses TRBV28 and TRBJ1-1; D is ambiguous. This CDR3 region has 12 residues. Germline-derived CDR1 and CDR2 are MDHEN and SYDVKM. Trimming removed 7 bases from V and 1 base from J, with 7 bases in between. The CDR3 DNA is TGTGCCAGCATGCTAGGGAACACTGAAGCTTTCTTT. Protein sequence: CASMLGNTEAFF.

The J gene is TRBJ2-7, the V gene TRBV25-1; perhaps TRBD1 as D (6 bases). CDR3 length: 13 amino acids. The germline gives CDR1 MGHDK, CDR2 SYGVNS. The V gene lost 3 bases and the J gene lost 3 bases, with 9 bases spanning the gap. The CDR3 DNA reads TGTGCCAGCAGTGAGGGACACATCTACGAGCAGTACTTC. This gives the protein CASSEGHIYEQYF.